Listed below are T cell receptor beta chains from one sample, sequenced in a study of T-cell reconstitution after alpha-beta-depleted transplantation in children. TCRdb processed the PCR reads anew with MiXCR; each CDR3 protein has one entry. The sample holds 350,000 to 450,000 distinct CDR3 sequences, approximately 12% seen once. The material sequenced was PBMCs, taken from the stem cell graft. These receptors came from a human donor who donated a stem cell graft to a child with Fanconi anemia. The CDR3 runs from the conserved cysteine through the conserved F or W. The listing skips clone size in some rows; elsewhere it reads once, few, many or a size class.

J	V	size	CDR3
TRBJ2-7	TRBV29-1	few	CSVVSGTGYYEQYF
TRBJ2-5	TRBV18	.	CASSPFGQETQYF
TRBJ2-3	TRBV6-5	.	CASSYSRKNTQYF
TRBJ2-7	TRBV4-3	many	CASSQARSYEQYF
TRBJ2-5	TRBV20-1	.	CSATGLAGGQGTQYF
TRBJ2-2	TRBV27	few	CASSLRVSGELFF
TRBJ2-3	TRBV27	few	CASSRTRDYWDQFSTDTQYF
TRBJ1-1	TRBV3-1	.	CASSQPGGGAEAFF
TRBJ2-1	TRBV12-3/TRBV12-4	.	CASSSNMHRKQFF
TRBJ1-5	TRBV20-1	few	CSASPQGVLPNQPQHF
TRBJ2-6	TRBV6-2/TRBV6-3	.	CASSYAKEGPPGANVLTF
TRBJ2-1	TRBV6-1	.	CASSLNRGQGNEQFF
TRBJ1-6	TRBV4-3	few	CASSQEVDSDNSPLHF
TRBJ2-7	TRBV6-1	.	CASSEGDSRTYEQYF
TRBJ2-1	TRBV11-2	few	CASSRAQPRLAGGNEQFF
TRBJ2-1	TRBV15	few	CATSRDGNSYNEQFF
TRBJ2-7	TRBV29-1	few	CSVVPQQGNEQYF
TRBJ1-2	TRBV4-1	.	CASSLGVQTGYGYTF
TRBJ1-6	TRBV5-5	.	CASSLASDVSSPLHF
TRBJ2-5	TRBV7-8	few	CASSFIPQETQYF
TRBJ1-1	TRBV25-1	.	CASSESLMNTEAFF
TRBJ2-3	TRBV11-2	few	CASQQVLSTDTQYF
TRBJ1-1	TRBV27	.	CASSLGREPAEAFF
TRBJ2-3	TRBV20-1	few	CSAGLAGGSNTQYF
TRBJ2-1	TRBV11-2	many	CASSLALEQFF
TRBJ2-3	TRBV7-2	.	CASSLQGALADTQYF
TRBJ1-1	TRBV7-9	.	CASSQMYTEAFF
TRBJ2-1	TRBV11-2	.	CASSQGPGGIYEQFF
TRBJ1-6	TRBV7-9	.	CASGRESKPSPLHF
TRBJ1-2	TRBV5-6	many	CASIPTGIANYGYTF
TRBJ1-1	TRBV5-5	.	CASSLFGTRGRTEAFF
TRBJ1-2	TRBV7-9	many	CASRGPGQGTWGYTF
TRBJ1-2	TRBV12-3/TRBV12-4	many	CASSPLQRYGYTF